The 29 T cell receptor beta chains below come from one sample, sequenced in a study of T cells in Graves' hyperthyroidism and ophthalmopathy (dated by TCRdb to between 2018 and 2021). Library preparation employed multiplex PCR. Data came from an Illumina HiSeq 2000. The TCR beta CDR3 regions were amplified from the RNA transcripts. For the first round of RT-PCR on the TCR CDR3, the HTBI primer set was used together with the Qiagen OneStep RT-PCR kit. TCRdb trimmed the raw reads at Q25, called clones with MiXCR and kept productive beta chains. Identical CDR3 proteins give one entry, which carries the most common genes and DNA. The sample data list roughly 510,000 distinct CDR3 sequences, and 35% to 50% of these were observed just once. The ten largest account for approximately 44% of the sample. The source material was peripheral blood or thyroid tissue (not recorded which). All receptors come from an adult woman with Graves' disease, either hyperthyroidism or ophthalmopathy (not recorded which).

This chain links TRBV20-1 with TRBJ2-6; 11 bases line up with TRBD1. The CDR3 is 20 amino acids. From germline, CDR1 is DFQATT and CDR2 SNEGSKA (reference sequence). J was trimmed by 4 bases and V by 0 bases; bases with no gene match: 14. The CDR3 here is CSARDLLDRGLHRGANVLTF. The CDR3 nucleotides are TGCAGTGCTAGAGATCTCTTGGACAGGGGGCTCCACAGGGGGGCCAACGTCCTGACTTTC.

The chain employs TRBV15 and TRBJ1-5; D gene ambiguous. Per the germline V gene, CDR1 is LNHNV and CDR2 is YYDKDF (reference sequence). There are 14 residues in the CDR3. Trimming left V 4 bases short and J 1 base short, with 8 bases between. CDR3 sequence (DNA): TGTGCCACCAGCATCTTCAGAAGCAATCAGCCCCAGCATTTT. Translated: CATSIFRSNQPQHF.

This clonotype showed up many times. The gene calls are TRBV10-3 and TRBJ1-1; the D gene is possibly TRBD1 (5 bases). V shed 8 bases and J shed 3 bases, with 7 bases lying between them. The CDR3 length is 11 residues. In germline, CDR1 is ENHRY, CDR2 SYGVKD. This CDR3 reads CAIARDTEAFF. DNA of the CDR3: TGTGCCATCGCCAGGGACACTGAAGCTTTCTTT.

This clonotype was recorded at least ten times. The V and J genes are TRBV7-2 and TRBJ2-7; 10 nucleotides line up with TRBD1. Trimming cost V 4 bases and J 1 base; bases outside gene matches: 4. The CDR3 is 15 residues long. The germline CDR1 and CDR2 sequences are SGHTA and FQGNSA. The CDR3 nucleotides read TGTGCCAGCAGCTCTCGGACAGGGGGGTCCTACGAGCAGTACTTC. Translation gives CASSSRTGGSYEQYF.

This rearrangement joins TRBV29-1 to TRBJ2-7; a weak D match, TRBD2 (5 bases). The end of the DNA aligns better with TRBJ2-1, so the J call may be wrong. CDR3 length equals 12 residues. Germline CDR1 is SQVTM and CDR2 is ANQGSEA. This CDR3 is CSANRDYNEQFF. CDR3 nucleotides: TGCAGCGCAAACCGGGACTACAATGAGCAGTTCTTC.

Worth noting for this clonotype: Relative to the germline gene, one junction end is altered; a read error may explain this. J is TRBJ1-3 and V is TRBV7-9, with D possibly being TRBD1 (5 bases). This CDR3 is built from 14 residues. Germline lookup yields CDR1 SEHNR and CDR2 FQNEAQ (reference sequence). The CDR3 sequence: CASSLGTPGNTIYF. In DNA form, the CDR3 reads TGCGCCAGCAGCTTGGGGACGCCTGGAAACACCATATATTTT.

This clonotype was seen many times. The chain couples TRBV12-3 or TRBV12-4 to TRBJ1-1, with D tentatively TRBD1 (6 bases). V lost 2 bases and J 10 bases, leaving 8 bases between the germline ends. The CDR3 runs to 11 residues. CDR3 coding DNA: TGTGCCAGCAGTTTAACGGGGGCAGCTTTCTTT. Its protein is CASSLTGAAFF.

This clonotype came up a few times. V gene TRBV7-2 combines with J gene TRBJ1-4; 7 positions agree with TRBD1. Losses at the gene ends were 5 bases for V and 4 bases for J; bases not matched to a gene: 4. Germline CDR1 and CDR2: SGHTA and FQGNSA. The CDR3 totals 14 residues. CDR3 nucleotide sequence: TGTGCCAGCAGCCCTCACAGGGGTAATGAAAAACTGTTTTTT. Amino acid sequence: CASSPHRGNEKLFF.

Regarding this clonotype: A much larger clone lies a single base off, so this may be a read error. V and J are TRBV12-3 or TRBV12-4 and TRBJ1-3; TRBD1 is a possible D gene (5 bases). V lost 3 bases and J 7 bases, leaving 16 bases between the germline ends. The CDR3 is 15 residues long. The CDR3 protein is CASSLRGSGWNTIYF. The CDR3 DNA is TGTGCCAGCAGTTTGCGGGGGTCCGGATGGAACACCATATATTTT.

The V gene is TRBV11-2, the J gene TRBJ1-1; no clear D gene. This CDR3 is built from 13 residues. Germline V gene sequence: CDR1 SGHAT, CDR2 FQNNGV. V gave up 1 base and J gave up 8 bases, with 11 bases separating them. The DNA for the CDR3 is TGTGCCAGCAGCTTAGTGGCAGAGCTAGAAGCTTTCTTT. Its protein product is CASSLVAELEAFF.

J is TRBJ2-7 and V is TRBV7-8; possibly TRBD1 for D (6 bases). The V end was cut by 6 bases, the J end by 0 bases, with 15 bases between. Germline lookup yields CDR1 SGHVS and CDR2 FQNEAQ. The length of the CDR3 is 15 residues. The CDR3 loop is CASSTVQGSSYEQYF. The CDR3 coding sequence is TGTGCCAGCAGTACTGTACAGGGCAGCTCCTACGAGCAGTACTTC.

The gene calls are TRBV7-2 and TRBJ1-2; D perhaps matches TRBD1 (5 bases). Germline V gene lookup returns CDR1 SGHTA and CDR2 FQGNSA. This CDR3 has 14 amino acids. The CDR3 protein is CATSPAGRDYGYTF. CDR3 in DNA: TGTGCTACGTCTCCGGCGGGGCGAGACTATGGCTACACCTTC. The full variable domain, in which reference TRBV7-2 and TRBJ1-2 provide the parts outside the CDR3, is GAGVSQSPSNKVTEKGKDVELRCDPISGHTALYWYRQSLGQGLEFLIYFQGNSAPDKSGLPSDRFSAERTGGSVSTLTIQRTQQEDSAVYLCATSPAGRDYGYTFGSGTRLTVV.

The J gene is TRBJ1-2, the V gene TRBV7-8, with 8 bases aligning to TRBD1. Germline V gene sequence: CDR1 SGHVS, CDR2 FQNEAQ. V gave up 6 bases and J gave up 12 bases; unmatched junction bases: 9. The CDR3 has 12 residues. CDR3 protein: CASRRTGTGNTF. For the CDR3, the DNA is TGTGCCAGCAGACGGACAGGGACGGGAAACACCTTC.

This clonotype was detected ten times or more. V gene TRBV20-1 combines with J gene TRBJ2-6, with D possibly called TRBD1 or TRBD2 (5 bases each). V lost 1 base to trimming and J lost 3 bases, with 7 bases between them. The CDR3 is 14 residues long. From germline, CDR1 is DFQATT and CDR2 SNEGSKA (reference sequence). The CDR3 DNA reads as TGCAGTGCTAGAGGGGACGGTGGGGCCAACGTCCTGACTTTC. Protein sequence: CSARGDGGANVLTF.

V usage is TRBV5-1 and J usage is TRBJ2-5; D is perhaps TRBD2 (6 bases). V was clipped by 7 bases and J by 5 bases, with 18 bases between them. In germline, CDR1 is SGHRS, CDR2 YFSETQ. The CDR3 is 14 residues long. This CDR3 is CASSPGWEEETQYF. The CDR3 nucleotides are TGCGCCAGCTCCCCCGGCTGGGAGGAGGAGACCCAGTACTTC.

J is TRBJ2-6 and V is TRBV27; TRBD2 agrees at 10 bases. Looked up from germline, CDR1 is MNHEY and CDR2 is SMNVEV (reference sequence). The CDR3 spans 15 residues. The J segment lost 11 bases and the V segment lost 6 bases, leaving 10 bases of the junction unmatched. The CDR3 bases are TGTGCCAGCAGCCCCGTTAGCGGGAGGACCTACGTCCTGACTTTC. Protein sequence: CASSPVSGRTYVLTF.

This clonotype has a handful of counts. This sequence joins TRBV29-1 and TRBJ2-7; D remains ambiguous. V was cut by 0 bases and J by 9 bases, with 9 bases left in between. CDR1 and CDR2 (germline): SQVTM, ANQGSEA. The CDR3 runs 11 residues. The CDR3 spells CSVEDGWGQYF. The CDR3 DNA reads as TGCAGCGTTGAAGATGGGTGGGGGCAGTACTTC.

This chain links TRBV15 with TRBJ2-5; TRBD2 matches at 11 bases. Germline assignment: CDR1 LNHNV and CDR2 YYDKDF (reference sequence). The CDR3 length is 17 residues. V was pared by 2 bases and J by 5 bases, with 10 bases of the junction left unmatched. The CDR3 DNA reads TGTGCCACCAGCAGAAGACTCCTACTAGCGGGAGCGGAGACCCAGTACTTC. The encoded protein is CATSRRLLLAGAETQYF.

Regarding this clonotype: Mismatch with germline at one junction end may stem from a read error. The CDR3 nucleotides read TGTGCCAGCAGTTTCCCTGACAGGCAGAACACTGAAGCTTTCTTT. Amino acids: CASSFPDRQNTEAFF. The chain carries TRBV10-3 and TRBJ1-1; D might be TRBD1 (6 bases). Germline CDR1 is ENHRY and CDR2 is SYGVKD. The CDR3 runs 15 residues.

Concerning this clonotype: No conserved phenylalanine or tryptophan is present at the end of the CDR3, so a read error is the likely explanation. It is unclear where the CDR3 begins or ends on the DNA, so no DNA is shown, and the CDR3 is as TCRdb lists it. V and J are TRBV19 and TRBJ2-6; the table names TRBD2, a call not compared with the DNA. The CDR3 is 11 amino acids in total, end residues counted. Germline V gene lookup returns CDR1 LNHDA and CDR2 SQIVND (reference sequence). The CDR3 reads CASILAGGPNT.

The chain links TRBV29-1 to TRBJ2-7; possible D gene TRBD1, 6 bases. Trimming shortened V by 4 bases and J by 4 bases, and 17 bases separated the two germline ends. CDR3 length equals 14 residues. CDR1 is SQVTM and CDR2 is ANQGSEA in the germline V gene. The CDR3 DNA reads as TGCAGCGTTGTGGACAGCGTGGCTTATTACGAGCAGTACTTC. This encodes CSVVDSVAYYEQYF.

This clonotype was seen at least ten times. V is TRBV6-5 and J is TRBJ2-7; TRBD2 matches 8 bases. V shed 8 bases, J shed 4 bases, and the junction held 7 bases outside the gene matches. The CDR3 totals 13 residues. Germline V gives CDR1 MNHEY, CDR2 SVGAGI. The CDR3 sequence is CASRSSGSYEQYF. CDR3 sequence (DNA): TGTGCCAGCCGGTCCAGCGGGAGTTACGAGCAGTACTTC.

The CDR3 reads CSARDPEWEGSSPLHF. The CDR3 nucleotides read TGCAGTGCTAGAGACCCCGAATGGGAAGGAAGTTCACCCCTCCACTTT. V is TRBV20-1 and J is TRBJ1-6; no clear D. The germline V and J ends were trimmed by 0 bases and 9 bases, with 18 bases remaining between them. Germline lookup yields CDR1 DFQATT and CDR2 SNEGSKA (reference sequence). The CDR3 length is 16 residues.

Concerning this clonotype itself: A read error may explain this, as a much larger clone is one base away. This chain connects TRBV19 to TRBJ1-1; 7 bases fit TRBD1. Losses at the gene ends were 4 bases for V and 4 bases for J; bases not matched to a gene: 12. The CDR3 is 16 amino acids. Germline values: CDR1 LNHDA, CDR2 SQIVND (reference sequence). CDR3 DNA: TGTGCCAGTAGTACATCGCCCGCAGGGGGGGGCACTGAAGCTTTCTTT. Its translation is CASSTSPAGGGTEAFF.

The chain employs TRBV7-2 and TRBJ1-5; 7 nucleotides align to TRBD1. Germline-derived CDR1 and CDR2 are SGHTA and FQGNSA. The CDR3 is 15 amino acids. V was pared by 4 bases and J by 2 bases, with 5 bases of the junction left unmatched. This CDR3 reads CASSSPGTGNQPQHF. Written as DNA, the CDR3 is TGTGCCAGCAGCTCCCCCGGGACAGGCAATCAGCCCCAGCATTTT. Looking up the rest from reference TRBV7-2 and TRBJ1-5 gives the full variable domain: GAGVSQSPSNKVTEKGKDVELRCDPISGHTALYWYRQSLGQGLEFLIYFQGNSAPDKSGLPSDRFSAERTGGSVSTLTIQRTQQEDSAVYLCASSSPGTGNQPQHFGDGTRLSIL.

The rearrangement links TRBV27 to TRBJ1-5; D may be TRBD1 (5 bases). Germline assignment: CDR1 MNHEY and CDR2 SMNVEV (reference sequence). The CDR3 has 15 amino acids. Trimming removed 8 bases from V and 4 bases from J, with 18 bases in between. The CDR3 DNA reads TGTGCCAGCGGGGGAGGAGCCCTCGAGAATCAGCCCCAGCATTTT. It yields the protein CASGGGALENQPQHF.

On this clonotype: This may stem from a read error, because a much larger clone lies one nucleotide away. The gene calls are TRBV19 and TRBJ2-7; D could derive from TRBD1 or TRBD2 (5 bases each). The CDR3 is 14 amino acids. Germline V lookup: CDR1 LNHDA, CDR2 SQIVND (reference sequence). CDR3 protein: CVSSIRGTGYEQYF. DNA of the CDR3: TGTGTCAGTAGTATTCGGGGCACGGGCTACGAGCAGTACTTC. Complete variable domain (other parts from reference TRBV19 and TRBJ2-7): DGGITQSPKYLFRKEGQNVTLSCEQNLNHDAMYWYRQDPGQGLRLIYYSQIVNDFQKGDIAEGYSVSREKKESFPLTVTSAQKNPTAFYLCVSSIRGTGYEQYFGPGTRLTVT.

The chain is built from TRBV12-3 or TRBV12-4 and TRBJ1-2; D gene uncertain. Trimming took 7 bases from V and 5 from J, leaving 11 bases between them. The CDR3 covers 12 residues. The DNA for the CDR3 is TGTGCCAGCACCCGGGGAGGATATGGCTACACCTTC. Translation gives CASTRGGYGYTF.

The rearrangement uses TRBV5-1 and TRBJ2-5, with 7 bases lining up with TRBD2. The CDR3 runs 16 residues. Germline V CDR1 and CDR2: SGHRS, YFSETQ. V was clipped by 3 bases and J by 5 bases; unmatched bases: 13. The CDR3 region is CASSSRKGGPRETQYF. CDR3 nucleotide sequence: TGCGCCAGCAGCTCACGAAAGGGAGGGCCTCGGGAGACCCAGTACTTC.